This T cell receptor beta chain was retrieved from a study of CD8+ T cells in alopecia areata. cDNA prepared by RNA extraction and subsequent reverse transcription served as the template for sequencing. Method: immunoSEQ multiplex PCR; TCRdb's copy keeps in-frame clones and lacks some. The data show 30,000 to 35,000 clones, with 55% seen just once and under 50% held by the top ten. Punch biopsies of lesional scalp, plus peripheral blood, were taken from alopecia areata patients. The germline V and J ends were trimmed by 2 bases and 6 bases, with 7 bases remaining between them. CDR1 is SGHTA, CDR2 FQGTGA, per germline. The CDR3 length is 12 residues.

The origin of this receptor is a human donor with alopecia areata. V gene TRBV7-3 combines with J gene TRBJ1-1; the D gene is possibly TRBD1 (5 bases). Sequenced: NKG2D-high CD8+ T cells sorted from blood. The DNA of the CDR3 is TGTGCCAGCAGCTTAGGGGGGGCTGAAGCTTTCTTT. Protein product: CASSLGGAEAFF.